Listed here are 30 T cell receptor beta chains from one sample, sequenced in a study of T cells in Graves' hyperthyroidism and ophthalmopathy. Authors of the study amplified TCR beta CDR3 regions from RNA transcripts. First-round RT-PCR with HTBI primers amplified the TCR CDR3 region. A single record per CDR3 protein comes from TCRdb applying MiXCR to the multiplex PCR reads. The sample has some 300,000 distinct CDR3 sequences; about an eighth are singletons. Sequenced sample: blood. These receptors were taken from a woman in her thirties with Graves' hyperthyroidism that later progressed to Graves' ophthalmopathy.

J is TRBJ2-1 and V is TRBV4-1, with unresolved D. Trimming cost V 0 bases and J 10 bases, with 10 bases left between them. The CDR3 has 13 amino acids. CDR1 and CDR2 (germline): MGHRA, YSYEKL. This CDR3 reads CASSQDINLEQFF. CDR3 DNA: TGCGCCAGCAGCCAAGATATTAACCTCGAGCAGTTCTTC.

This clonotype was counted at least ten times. The CDR3 loop reads CASSSLAGSDTQYF. The CDR3 region has the DNA TGCGCCAGCAGCTCCCTAGCGGGGTCAGATACGCAGTATTTT. V and J are TRBV5-1 and TRBJ2-3; TRBD2 matches at 9 bases. Trimming cost V 3 bases and J 4 bases; bases outside gene matches: 3. CDR3 length equals 14 residues. The V gene's germline CDR1 is SGHRS and CDR2 YFSETQ. The full variable domain, with the rest looked up from reference TRBV5-1 and TRBJ2-3, is KAGVTQTPRYLIKTRGQQVTLSCSPISGHRSVSWYQQTPGQGLQFLFEYFSETQRNKGNFPGRFSGRQFSNSRSEMNVSTLELGDSALYLCASSSLAGSDTQYFGPGTRLTVL.

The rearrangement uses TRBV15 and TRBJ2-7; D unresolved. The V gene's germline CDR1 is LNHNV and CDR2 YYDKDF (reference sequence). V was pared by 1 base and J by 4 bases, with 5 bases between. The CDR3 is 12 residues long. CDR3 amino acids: CATSRAGYEQYF. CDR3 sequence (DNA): TGTGCCACCAGCAGAGCAGGTTACGAGCAGTACTTC. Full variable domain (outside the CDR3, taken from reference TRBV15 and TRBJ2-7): DAMVIQNPRYQVTQFGKPVTLSCSQTLNHNVMYWYQQKSSQAPKLLFHYYDKDFNNEADTPDNFQSRRPNTSFCFLDIRSPGLGDTAMYLCATSRAGYEQYFGPGTRLTVT.

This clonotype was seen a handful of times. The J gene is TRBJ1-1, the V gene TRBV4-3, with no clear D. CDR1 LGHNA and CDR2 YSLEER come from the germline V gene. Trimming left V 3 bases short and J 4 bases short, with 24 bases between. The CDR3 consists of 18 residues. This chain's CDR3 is CASSHHAGQAVAGTEAFF. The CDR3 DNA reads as TGCGCCAGCAGCCACCACGCAGGCCAAGCAGTTGCGGGCACTGAAGCTTTCTTT.

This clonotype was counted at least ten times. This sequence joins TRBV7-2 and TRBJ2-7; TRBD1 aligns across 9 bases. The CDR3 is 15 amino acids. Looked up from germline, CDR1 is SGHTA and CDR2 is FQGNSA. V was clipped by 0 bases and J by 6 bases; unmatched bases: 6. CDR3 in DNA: TGTGCCAGCAGCTTAGCAGAGGGACAGGGAGTCGAGCAGTACTTC. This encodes CASSLAEGQGVEQYF.

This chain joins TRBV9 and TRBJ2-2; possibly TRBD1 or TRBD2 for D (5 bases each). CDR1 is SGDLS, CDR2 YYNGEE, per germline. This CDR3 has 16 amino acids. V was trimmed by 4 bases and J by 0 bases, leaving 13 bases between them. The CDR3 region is CASSFPGTANTGELFF. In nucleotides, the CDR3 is TGTGCCAGCAGCTTTCCCGGGACGGCGAACACCGGGGAGCTGTTTTTT.

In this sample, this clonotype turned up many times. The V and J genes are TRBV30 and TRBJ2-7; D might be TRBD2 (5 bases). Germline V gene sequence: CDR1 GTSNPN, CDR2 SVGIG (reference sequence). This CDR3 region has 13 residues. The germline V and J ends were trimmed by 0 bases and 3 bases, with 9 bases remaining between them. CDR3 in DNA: TGTGCCTGGAGTGTGGAGGTTAGCTACGAGCAGTACTTC. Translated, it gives CAWSVEVSYEQYF.

The DNA of the CDR3 is TGTGCCAGCAGACCCACAACAGGGGATAGAATTCAGCCCCAGCATTTT. It translates to CASRPTTGDRIQPQHF. The J gene is TRBJ1-5, the V gene TRBV6-1, with 7 bases identical to TRBD1. The V gene's germline CDR1 is MNHNS and CDR2 SASEGT. The CDR3 is 16 amino acids. V shed 6 bases and J 6 bases; nucleotides not matched to a gene: 14.

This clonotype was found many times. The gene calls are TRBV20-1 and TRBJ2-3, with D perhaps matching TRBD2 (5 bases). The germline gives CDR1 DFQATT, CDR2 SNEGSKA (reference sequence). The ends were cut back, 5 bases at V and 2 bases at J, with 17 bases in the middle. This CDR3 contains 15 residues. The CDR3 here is CSAGEQSGLTDTQYF. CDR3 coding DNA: TGCAGTGCTGGGGAACAGAGCGGACTCACAGATACGCAGTATTTT.

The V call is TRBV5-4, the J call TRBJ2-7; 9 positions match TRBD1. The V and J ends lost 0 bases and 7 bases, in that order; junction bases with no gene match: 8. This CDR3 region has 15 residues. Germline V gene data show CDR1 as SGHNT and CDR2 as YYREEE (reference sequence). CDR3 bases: TGTGCCAGCAGCTTGGATGTGGGACAGGGCTCGGAGCAGTACTTC. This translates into CASSLDVGQGSEQYF.

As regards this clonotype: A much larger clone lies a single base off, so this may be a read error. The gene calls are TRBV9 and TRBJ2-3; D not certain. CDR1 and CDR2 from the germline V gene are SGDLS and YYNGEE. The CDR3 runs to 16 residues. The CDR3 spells CTSSVGPRTGTDTQYF. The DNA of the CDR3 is TGTACCAGCAGCGTAGGGCCCAGGACGGGCACAGATACGCAGTATTTT.

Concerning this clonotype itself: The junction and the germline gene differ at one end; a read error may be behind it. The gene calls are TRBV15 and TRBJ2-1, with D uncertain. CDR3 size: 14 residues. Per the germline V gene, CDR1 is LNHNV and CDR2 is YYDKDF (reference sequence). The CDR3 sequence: CAASITYLYNEQFF. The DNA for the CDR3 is TGTGCCGCCAGCATTACGTACCTTTACAATGAGCAGTTCTTC.

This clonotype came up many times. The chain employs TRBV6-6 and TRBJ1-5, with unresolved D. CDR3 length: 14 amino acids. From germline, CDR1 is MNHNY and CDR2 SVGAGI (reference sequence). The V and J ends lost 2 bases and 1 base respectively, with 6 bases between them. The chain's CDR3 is CASSYKWSNQPQHF. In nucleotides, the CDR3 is TGTGCCAGCAGTTACAAGTGGAGCAATCAGCCCCAGCATTTT.

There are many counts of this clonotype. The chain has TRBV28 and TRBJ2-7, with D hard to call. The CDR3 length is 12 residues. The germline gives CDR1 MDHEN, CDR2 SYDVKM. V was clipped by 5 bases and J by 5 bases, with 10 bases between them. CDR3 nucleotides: TGTGCCAGCAGTCGCCACATCAACGAGCAGTACTTC. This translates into CASSRHINEQYF.

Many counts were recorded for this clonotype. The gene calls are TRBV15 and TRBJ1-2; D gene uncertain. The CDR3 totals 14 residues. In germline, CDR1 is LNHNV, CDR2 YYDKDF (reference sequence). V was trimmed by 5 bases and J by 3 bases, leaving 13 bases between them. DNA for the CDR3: TGTGCCACCAGCGCGAGAAGGGTTGACTATGGCTACACCTTC. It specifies CATSARRVDYGYTF.

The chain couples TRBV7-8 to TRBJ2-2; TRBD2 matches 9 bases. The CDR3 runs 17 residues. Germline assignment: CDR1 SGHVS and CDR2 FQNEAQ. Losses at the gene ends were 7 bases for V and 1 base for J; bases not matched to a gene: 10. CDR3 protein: CASKYLAGSQNTGELFF. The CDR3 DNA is TGTGCCAGCAAATATCTAGCGGGGAGCCAGAACACCGGGGAGCTGTTTTTT.

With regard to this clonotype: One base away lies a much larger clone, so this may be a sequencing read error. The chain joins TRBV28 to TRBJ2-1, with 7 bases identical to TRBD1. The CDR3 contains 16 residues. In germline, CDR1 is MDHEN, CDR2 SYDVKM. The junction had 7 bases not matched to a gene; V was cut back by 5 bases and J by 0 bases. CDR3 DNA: TGTGCCAGCAGTCCGCCGCGACAGGGCTCCTACAATGAGCAGTTCTTC. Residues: CASSPPRQGSYNEQFF.

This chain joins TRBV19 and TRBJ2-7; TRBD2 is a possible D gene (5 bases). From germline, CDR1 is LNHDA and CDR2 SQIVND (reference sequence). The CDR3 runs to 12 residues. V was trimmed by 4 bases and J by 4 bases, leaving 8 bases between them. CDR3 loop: CASSNSGYEQYF. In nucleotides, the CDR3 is TGTGCCAGTAGTAATTCGGGATACGAGCAGTACTTC.

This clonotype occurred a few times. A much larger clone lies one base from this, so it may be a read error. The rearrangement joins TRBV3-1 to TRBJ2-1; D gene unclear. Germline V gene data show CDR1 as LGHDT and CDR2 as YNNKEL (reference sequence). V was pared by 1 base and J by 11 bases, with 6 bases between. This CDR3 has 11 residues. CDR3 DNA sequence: TGTGCCAGCAGCCAAGGCGAGAAGCAGTTCTTC. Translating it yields CASSQGEKQFF.

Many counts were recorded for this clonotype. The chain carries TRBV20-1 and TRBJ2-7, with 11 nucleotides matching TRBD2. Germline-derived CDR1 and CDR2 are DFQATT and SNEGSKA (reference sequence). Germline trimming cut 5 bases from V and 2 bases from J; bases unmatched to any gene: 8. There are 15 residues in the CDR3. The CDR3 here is CSADGLAGAPYEQYF. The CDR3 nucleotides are TGCAGTGCTGACGGACTAGCGGGTGCCCCCTACGAGCAGTACTTC.

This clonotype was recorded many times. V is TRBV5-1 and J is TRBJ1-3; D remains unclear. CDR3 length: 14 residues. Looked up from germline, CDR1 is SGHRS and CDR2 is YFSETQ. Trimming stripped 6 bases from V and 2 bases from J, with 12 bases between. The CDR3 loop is CASKLQAAGNTIYF. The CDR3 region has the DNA TGCGCCAGCAAACTGCAGGCGGCTGGAAACACCATATATTTT.

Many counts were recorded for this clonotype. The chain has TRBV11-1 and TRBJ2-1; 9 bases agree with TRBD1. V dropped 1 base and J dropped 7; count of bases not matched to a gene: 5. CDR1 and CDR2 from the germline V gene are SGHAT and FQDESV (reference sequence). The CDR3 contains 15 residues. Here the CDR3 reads CASSLVGTGTNEQFF. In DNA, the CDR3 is TGTGCCAGCAGCTTAGTGGGGACAGGGACTAATGAGCAGTTCTTC.

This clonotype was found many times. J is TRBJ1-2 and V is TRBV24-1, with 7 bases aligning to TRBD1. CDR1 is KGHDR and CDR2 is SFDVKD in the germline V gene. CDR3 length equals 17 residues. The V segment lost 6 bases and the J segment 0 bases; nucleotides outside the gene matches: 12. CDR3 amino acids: CATSLPDRQGPNYGYTF. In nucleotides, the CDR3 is TGTGCCACCAGTCTCCCCGACCGACAGGGACCTAACTATGGCTACACCTTC.

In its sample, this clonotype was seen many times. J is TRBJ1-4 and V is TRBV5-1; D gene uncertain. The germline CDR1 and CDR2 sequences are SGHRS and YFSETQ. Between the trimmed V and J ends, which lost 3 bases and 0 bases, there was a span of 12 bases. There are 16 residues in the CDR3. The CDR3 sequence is CASSWPDGATNEKLFF. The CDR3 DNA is TGCGCCAGCAGCTGGCCGGACGGAGCAACTAATGAAAAACTGTTTTTT. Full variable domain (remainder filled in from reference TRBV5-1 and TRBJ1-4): KAGVTQTPRYLIKTRGQQVTLSCSPISGHRSVSWYQQTPGQGLQFLFEYFSETQRNKGNFPGRFSGRQFSNSRSEMNVSTLELGDSALYLCASSWPDGATNEKLFFGSGTQLSVL.

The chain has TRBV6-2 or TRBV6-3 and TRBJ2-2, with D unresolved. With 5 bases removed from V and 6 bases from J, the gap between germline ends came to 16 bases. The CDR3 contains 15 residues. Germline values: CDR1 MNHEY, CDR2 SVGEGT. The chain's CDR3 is CASSPSGGAPGELFF. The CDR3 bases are TGTGCCAGCAGTCCCTCCGGTGGAGCCCCCGGGGAGCTGTTTTTT.

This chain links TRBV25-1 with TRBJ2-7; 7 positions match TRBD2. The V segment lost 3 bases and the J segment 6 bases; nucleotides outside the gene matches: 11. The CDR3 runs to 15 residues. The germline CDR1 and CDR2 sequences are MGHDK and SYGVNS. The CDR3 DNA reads TGTGCCAGCAGTGACCCTGGCAGGGAGGGCGGCGAGCAGTACTTC. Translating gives CASSDPGREGGEQYF.

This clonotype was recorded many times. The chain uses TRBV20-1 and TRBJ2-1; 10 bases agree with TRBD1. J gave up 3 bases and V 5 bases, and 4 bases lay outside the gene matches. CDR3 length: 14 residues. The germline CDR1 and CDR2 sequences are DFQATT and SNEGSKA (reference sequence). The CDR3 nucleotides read TGCAGTGCTCCCGGACAGGGGGACTACAATGAGCAGTTCTTC. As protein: CSAPGQGDYNEQFF.

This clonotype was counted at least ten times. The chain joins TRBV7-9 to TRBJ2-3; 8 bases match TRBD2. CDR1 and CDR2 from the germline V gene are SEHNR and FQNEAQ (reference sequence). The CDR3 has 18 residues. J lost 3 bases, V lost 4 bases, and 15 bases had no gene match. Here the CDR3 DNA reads TGTGCCAGCAGCTCAGAGGGGGAGCGGGAGAAAAGAACAGATACGCAGTATTTT. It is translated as CASSSEGEREKRTDTQYF.

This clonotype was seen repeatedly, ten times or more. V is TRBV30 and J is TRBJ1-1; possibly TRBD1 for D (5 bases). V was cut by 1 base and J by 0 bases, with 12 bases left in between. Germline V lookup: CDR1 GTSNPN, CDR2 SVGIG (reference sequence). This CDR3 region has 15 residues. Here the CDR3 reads CAWSDTTRVNTEAFF. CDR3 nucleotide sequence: TGTGCCTGGAGTGATACAACCAGGGTGAACACTGAAGCTTTCTTT.

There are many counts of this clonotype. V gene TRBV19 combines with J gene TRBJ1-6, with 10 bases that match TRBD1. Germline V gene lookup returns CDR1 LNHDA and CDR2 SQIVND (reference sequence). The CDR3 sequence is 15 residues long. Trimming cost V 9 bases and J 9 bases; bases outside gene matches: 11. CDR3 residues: CASKGTGTGASPLHF. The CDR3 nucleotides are TGTGCCAGCAAGGGGACCGGGACAGGGGCTTCACCCCTCCACTTT.